A single T cell receptor beta chain is shown here with its context. This sample stems from a study of T cells in tuberculosis. Study as a whole: Sequenced TCRs come from CD1B-GMM tetramer-binding T cells.

Sequencing of TCR-alpha and TCR-beta chains was unpaired. Generated by immunoSEQ multiplex PCR, the TCRdb table keeps only in-frame clones and is missing some. This table holds 55,000 to 65,000 clones, 80% to 85% found once. Thawed, overnight-rested PBMC were stained with GMM-loaded CD1B tetramer, viability dye and anti-CD3, then sorted. CD1B tetramers were loaded with Rhodococcus equi-derived C32 glucose monomycolate. PBMC for tetramer sorting were first depleted of CD14-expressing monocytes. Tetramer-negative cells, around 100,000 per donor, were also sorted. Sequenced: CD1b-GMM tetramer-negative cells sorted from PBMCs. The sequence derives from an adult woman with latent tuberculosis.

CDR3 loop: CASSYRSGTSGDEQFF. CDR3 sequence (DNA): TGTGCCAGCAGTTACCGTTCCGGGACTAGCGGGGATGAGCAGTTCTTC. J is TRBJ2-1 and V is TRBV6-6; 13 bases agree with TRBD2. Trimming cost V 2 bases and J 8 bases; bases outside gene matches: 6. This CDR3 spans 16 amino acids. Germline CDR1 reads MNHNY; CDR2 reads SVGAGI (reference sequence).